This T cell receptor beta chain was captured in a study of T cells in Graves' hyperthyroidism and ophthalmopathy. Overall study findings and caveats: Ophthalmopathy cases were set apart from stable hyperthyroidism by a 13 V-J model.

Diagnosing involved the use of clinical symptoms, serum thyroxine and TRAb, thyroid ultrasound and orbital computed tomography. The CDR3 regions of TCR beta were amplified from RNA transcripts. First-round RT-PCR targeting the TCR CDR3 was performed with the HTBI primer set. One entry per CDR3 protein, called by TCRdb with MiXCR from the multiplex PCR reads. The sample records about 500,000 distinct CDR3 sequences, 17% being singletons. The sample holds many counts of this clonotype. Its specificity is not known. The sample was blood. This clonotype was obtained from a woman in her late teens or twenties with Graves' ophthalmopathy.

DNA for the CDR3: TGTGCCAGCAGCGTGACAGGGGCGGACTATGGCTACACCTTC. It encodes CASSVTGADYGYTF. The genes are TRBV7-2 and TRBJ1-2; 8 nucleotides align to TRBD1. CDR3 length equals 14 residues. J lost 3 bases, V lost 5 bases, and 5 bases had no gene match. Germline V gene lookup returns CDR1 SGHTA and CDR2 FQGNSA.